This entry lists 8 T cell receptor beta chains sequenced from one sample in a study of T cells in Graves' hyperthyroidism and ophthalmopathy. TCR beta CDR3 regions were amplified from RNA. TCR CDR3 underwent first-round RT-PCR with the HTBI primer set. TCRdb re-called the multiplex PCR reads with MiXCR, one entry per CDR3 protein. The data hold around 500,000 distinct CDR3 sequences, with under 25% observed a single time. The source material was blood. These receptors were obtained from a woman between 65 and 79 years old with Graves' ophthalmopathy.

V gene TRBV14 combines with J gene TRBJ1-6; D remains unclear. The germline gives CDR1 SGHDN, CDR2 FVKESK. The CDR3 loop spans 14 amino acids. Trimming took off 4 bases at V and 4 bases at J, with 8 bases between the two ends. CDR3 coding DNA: TGTGCCAGCAGCCCCATAGGATATAATTCACCCCTCCACTTT. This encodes CASSPIGYNSPLHF.

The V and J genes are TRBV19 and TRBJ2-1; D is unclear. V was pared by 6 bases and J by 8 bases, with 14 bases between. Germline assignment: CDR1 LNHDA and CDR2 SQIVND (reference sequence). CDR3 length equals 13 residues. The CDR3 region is CASRQLSLDEQFF. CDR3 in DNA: TGTGCCAGTAGACAGTTGAGTTTGGATGAGCAGTTCTTC.

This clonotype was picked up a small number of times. For the CDR3, the DNA is TGTGCCAGTAGTATATCGGGTGTCGGAGAGACCCAGTACTTC. Amino acid sequence: CASSISGVGETQYF. The rearrangement uses TRBV19 and TRBJ2-5; D gene unclear. Trimming pared 2 bases from V and 4 bases from J, leaving 11 bases between. Germline V lookup: CDR1 LNHDA, CDR2 SQIVND (reference sequence). The CDR3 is made up of 14 amino acids.

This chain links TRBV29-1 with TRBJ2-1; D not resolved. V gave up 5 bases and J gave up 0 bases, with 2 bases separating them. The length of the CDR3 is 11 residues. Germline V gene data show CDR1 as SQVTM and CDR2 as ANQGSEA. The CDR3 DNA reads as TGCAGCGTTTACTCCTACAATGAGCAGTTCTTC. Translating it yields CSVYSYNEQFF.

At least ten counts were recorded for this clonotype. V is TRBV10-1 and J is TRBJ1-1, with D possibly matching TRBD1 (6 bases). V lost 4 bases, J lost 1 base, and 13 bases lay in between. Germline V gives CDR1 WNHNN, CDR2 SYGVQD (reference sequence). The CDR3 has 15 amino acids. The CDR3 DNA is TGCGCCAGCAGTGTGGAGACAGGAAGGAACACTGAAGCTTTCTTT. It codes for CASSVETGRNTEAFF.

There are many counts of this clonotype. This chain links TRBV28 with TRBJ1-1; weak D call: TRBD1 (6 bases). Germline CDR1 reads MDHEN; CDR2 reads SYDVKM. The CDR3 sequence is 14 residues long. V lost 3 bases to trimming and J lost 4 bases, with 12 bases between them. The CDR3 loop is CASSFGGASTEAFF. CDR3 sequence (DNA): TGTGCCAGCAGTTTTGGGGGGGCCAGCACTGAAGCTTTCTTT.

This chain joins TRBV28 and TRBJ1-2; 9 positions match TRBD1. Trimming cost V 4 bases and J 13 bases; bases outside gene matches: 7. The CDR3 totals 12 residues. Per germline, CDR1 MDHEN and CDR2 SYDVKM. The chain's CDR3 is CASSSPGTGPTF. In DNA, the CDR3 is TGTGCCAGCAGTTCCCCCGGGACAGGGCCCACCTTC.

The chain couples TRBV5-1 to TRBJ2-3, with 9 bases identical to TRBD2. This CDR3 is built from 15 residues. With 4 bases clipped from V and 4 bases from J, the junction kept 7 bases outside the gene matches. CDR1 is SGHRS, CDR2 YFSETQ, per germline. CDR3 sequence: CASSELAGDADTQYF. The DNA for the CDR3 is TGCGCCAGCAGCGAGTTAGCGGGAGACGCAGATACGCAGTATTTT.